This is a list of T cell receptor beta chains from one sample in a study of cytomegalovirus exposure and HLA in healthy donors. Some clones are missing from TCRdb's copy, which holds only in-frame ones; the method was immunoSEQ multiplex PCR. Of more than 95,000 clones in the sample, around 66% were seen once. Sequenced material: PBMCs. Source of these receptors: a woman in her forties or fifties in good health and CMV-seronegative. Both conserved end residues are trimmed from each CDR3. The order of the fields is V gene, CDR3 length, CDR3 protein.

TRBV5-1,13,ASSSTSENTGELF
TRBV5-1,13,ASSPVAGVDQPQH
TRBV7-2,13,ASSRGDRRNTEAF
TRBV28,15,ASSLDLAGEFPYEQY
TRBV20-1,7,SVAGQNF
TRBV21-1,19,AKGGRDSSGGSTPYQETQY
TRBV27,12,ASRTGTGDQPQH
TRBV7-7,13,ASSQEGLGLETQY
TRBV19,17,ASRGVKPGQGASEVGYT
TRBV6-1,13,ASTPDRVSTDTQY
TRBV7-9,11,ASSRQGPYEQY
TRBV4-2,12,ASSRRTGSYGYT
TRBV10-2,13,ASSNRGSSYNEQF
TRBV18,12,ASSPVQGNYGYT
TRBV30,14,AWTPGSLSGNQPQH
TRBV2,14,ASSEGGRGRGETQY
TRBV5-1,13,ASSQPVTGAYEQY
TRBV4-3,16,ASSQEALAGVSTDTQY
TRBV9,13,ASSPGDSNYNEQF
TRBV19,13,ASSPRRGQYTEAF
TRBV30,13,AWSPQGLPHQPQH
TRBV9,17,ASSVGEGTGRGLYNEQF
TRBV4-2,14,ASSQEHGGRYNEQF
TRBV18,11,ASSGGGAYEQY
TRBV11-3,15,ASSLAPAGVRQETQY
TRBV29-1,13,SVEGGEFNTDTQY
TRBV6-1,13,ASSPILFSYNEQF
TRBV7-8,13,ASSLALADLQTQY
TRBV5-1,9,ASTRGYEQY
TRBV19,14,ASSIVGTSLHNEQF
TRBV2,12,ASSIDRGGETQY
TRBV6-5,13,ASSKQLAGQETQY
TRBV6-5,12,ASSYGTGYTEAF
TRBV5-1,13,ASSLQGIGTDTQY
TRBV12-5,17,ASGLVTRGILISTDTQY
TRBV5-1,11,ASSQDRGYEQY
TRBV28,16,ASIRSGLAGSGANVLT
TRBV5-1,13,ASSPILTGEDEQY
TRBV5-8,14,ASSLGQGASGNTIY
TRBV9,15,ASSVAGGPGIDNEQF
TRBV5-1,12,ASSLTPGGLEAF
TRBV9,15,ASSVEPPPGLGHEQY
TRBV13,12,ASSRGTGYQPQH
TRBV7-2,13,ASSRAVGANQPQH
TRBV4-1,20,ASSQFLRGEPLSGRPLVEQY
TRBV27,10,ASGLRREKLF
TRBV4-1,12,ASSQGQGNQPQH
TRBV29-1,9,SVWDSYGYT
TRBV19,12,ASRRTSGTETQY
TRBV27,17,ASKPGSGRALRSSYEQY